This T cell receptor beta chain was documented in a study of T cell repertoires in cytomegalovirus infection. Overall study: CMV infection and matching HLA type were both indicated by public TCR beta signatures. General study findings and limits: CMV-specific HLA-C-restricted TCR beta clonotypes dominated the ex vivo response. Individuals carrying CMV plus the relevant HLA were identified by cumulative frequency of public TCR beta families.

TCRdb reanalysed the reads using MiXCR and keeps one entry per CDR3 protein. Counted here are fewer than 550,000 distinct CDR3 sequences, approximately 31% occurring once; the ten biggest clones make up roughly 13%. Per the germline V gene, CDR1 is KGHSH and CDR2 is LQKENI. Trimming cost V 4 bases and J 2 bases, with 19 bases left between them. This CDR3 region has 17 residues. This clonotype was seen a few times. Its antigen is as yet unknown. The sequence was obtained from a human donor in good health (CMV status not recorded). Some clones in this sample may be carry-over from other donors' samples. The V call is TRBV18, the J call TRBJ2-3; D may be TRBD2 (6 bases). Sequenced material: PBMCs. The DNA of the CDR3 is TGTGCCAGCTCACGCCTCGGTGGAGGGGAAACCACAGATACGCAGTATTTT. Amino acid sequence: CASSRLGGGETTDTQYF.